This entry features one T cell receptor (beta chain) sequence. This clone has a single count. Its target antigen remains unknown. No base quality information exists; no much larger clone differs at one position. CDR1 and CDR2, looked up from the germline V gene, are MGHDK and SYGVNS. Between the V and J ends, shortened by 3 bases and 1 base respectively, the junction contains 12 bases. The CDR3 measures 15 amino acids from cysteine to phenylalanine. Only CDR3 DNA is held: 45 bases, read in frame from base 1. Library creation used the immunoSEQ multiplex PCR assay. For the multiplex PCR, a mixture combining 60 forward primers for TCR Vbeta segments and 13 reverse primers for TCR Jbeta segments was used. The CDR3 region of rearranged TCR beta genes was amplified from genomic DNA by a multiplex PCR assay. The Illumina HiSeq System was used to sequence the amplified TCR beta libraries as 87-base-pair reads. For the original study's pipeline: In a later analysis, some 80 million unique TCR beta chains were counted across the roughly 610 repertoires, and roughly 11 million of these chains were shared by at least two donors. Raw reads were error-corrected and collapsed into unique sequences by a nearest-neighbor algorithm in which closely related sequences were merged to remove PCR and sequencing errors. Alignment of CDR3 sequences to IMGT reference sequences was used to assign V, D and J gene segments. For a sequence to be retained, at least a six-nucleotide match to both a V gene segment and a J gene segment was required. Rearrangements were called productive when the CDR3 lacked stop codons and stayed in frame with V and J; all others were non-productive. CDR3 was defined by IMGT convention, running from the second conserved V-encoded cysteine to the conserved J-encoded phenylalanine. The earlier analysis of about 610 of the donors excluded sequences that lacked an unambiguous match to a single V gene segment. In an earlier analysis of 500 to 750 of the donors, V segments were called functional above 56.7% productive rearrangements and were called segregating when the between-donor standard deviation exceeded 5%. A statistical classification framework was built to diagnose cytomegalovirus status from the catalog of TCR beta chain sequences. V and J gene assignment, in a later analysis, came from comparing TCR nucleotide sequences with IMGT/GENE-DB human TR gene sequences. The TCRdist pipeline was used in a later analysis to assign CDR3 sequences and most-parsimonious VDJ recombination scenarios. A later analysis defined each TCR beta chain by its CDR3 amino acid sequence plus V-gene family, and excluded reads lacking a unique V-gene family. To address suspected cross-contamination and a sequencing artifact, a later analysis removed several hundred highly shared, low-generation-probability nucleotide sequences. In a later analysis, a clonal expansion index was calculated for each public chain from normalized within-repertoire ranks of inferred template counts. In a later analysis, generation probabilities were computed with a VDJ recombination model fitted to out-of-frame rearrangements, and the resulting probabilities were checked against IGoR. A later analysis scored TCR-TCR, TCR-HLA and TCR-CMV co-occurrence with hypergeometric tests, applying a repertoire-size bias correction to TCR pairs. False discovery rates were estimated in a later analysis by permuting HLA or CMV assignments 20 times. In a later analysis, co-occurring TCRs were grouped using DBSCAN, and TCRdist sequence similarity was added for clustering within HLA-allele-positive subsets. Co-occurrence clustering excluded repertoires with fewer than 30,000 or more than 120,000 public chains, plus five with anomalous nucleotide sharing. The clones in this table, taken by TCRdb from immuneACCESS, are in-frame only. Not every clone is retained; where verified, under half of the shortfall comes from an unresolved V gene, and the cause of the rest is unknown. The D gene and trimming were derived from the DNA, and the V and J assignments and clone size from that table. The sample data list around 130,000 clones, and roughly 80% of these were observed just once. The ten biggest clones cover 1% of the sample.

This sample is drawn from a study of cytomegalovirus exposure and HLA in healthy donors (dated by TCRdb to the late 2010s). Background on the whole study: According to an earlier analysis of 450 to 650 of the donors, some 170 million T cells yielded roughly 110 million unique TCR beta sequences and approximately 300 Gb of sequence data. To study patterns of TCR occurrence, a later analysis re-analyzed previously published TCR beta repertoires from several hundred donors and added high-resolution HLA genotyping. The aim of the study was to test whether cataloging public T cell receptors could identify signatures of past pathogen exposure. Roughly 300 gigabases of sequencing data and approximately 80 million unique TCR sequences were included in an early release covering around 600 HLA-typed donors. Every repertoire in the discovery cohort had been generated on one and the same sequencing platform. Roughly 5 DR-DQ haplotypes were treated as single units for association and clustering because of strong linkage in the cohort. In addition to the first cohort of about 650 subjects, a separate validation cohort of 100 to 150 different subjects was used. Donor age, sex, ethnicity and CMV serostatus were collected together with the repertoire data. The number of donors typed differed by locus, with about 629-640 for A, B, C, DRB1 and DQB1, approximately 500 for DQA1, nearly 610 for DPA1, and over 400 for DPB1. Rather than drawing on any new phenotypic data, the later analysis identified candidate immune exposures from TCR beta sequences and the way those sequences occurred across donors. In an earlier analysis of a few hundred of the donors, high-throughput TCR beta sequencing was used to judge whether each TCR beta V gene segment behaved as functional or pseudogenic. The study combined high-throughput TCR immunosequencing, statistical association of individual TCRs with disease status, and machine learning to predict cytomegalovirus infection status. Among the roughly 390 genotyped donors, around 81% belonged to the genetic ancestry cluster associated with self-reported Caucasian donors. A later genetic analysis took genome-wide SNP genotypes for about 60% of the roughly 670 donors and used that subset as a discovery cohort. The T cell repertoires of under 700 subjects were profiled by immunosequencing and related to cytomegalovirus serostatus. Both class I and class II loci were covered by HLA typing, at four-digit resolution. Among under 450 genotyped donors of the cohort, an average of 235,054 unique TCR beta nucleotide sequences were sequenced per donor, roughly 20% of them non-productive. On the study overall, not on this receptor specifically: While some public TCRs were present in many individuals, most TCR sequences turned up only very rarely across donors. A further reported finding was that TCR beta sequences accurately predicted the HLA-A and HLA-B alleles for most subjects in the first cohort. In a later analysis, most CMV-associated TCR beta chains were found to appear HLA-restricted, with HLA associations seemingly driven largely by CMV exposure. Some IMGT-functional V segments, including TRBV6-2 and TRBV6-3, could not be distinguished by the 87-base-pair reads and were therefore excluded. It was suggested by the authors that the approach could potentially be generalized to other disease states and immunological phenotypes. An association between a missense DCLRE1C variant and V-gene and J-gene trimming of TCR beta chains was found in a later genetic analysis and replicated in an independent cohort. A total of about 150 TCR beta chains were listed by the study as associated with cytomegalovirus. A later analysis associated 16,951 TCR beta sequences with specific HLA alleles at a false discovery rate of 0.05. Assigning TCR associations to individual alleles was difficult when HLA alleles, especially DR and DQ, strongly co-occurred. HLA typing was unavailable for some donors at each locus, so association tests used only the typed subset. Broadly in line with IMGT annotations, most TCR beta V segments showed up in productive rearrangements about 87% or about 30% of the time in an earlier analysis of 450 to 750 of the donors. The classifier was reported to diagnose cytomegalovirus status with high specificity and sensitivity in both the original cohort and the validation cohort. A few of the identified cytomegalovirus-associated TCR beta chains were confirmed in vitro to be specific for cytomegalovirus antigens. Because counts were too low, some 16 rarely observed V segments, including chromosome 9 orphons, were excluded from the earlier analysis of 587 of the donors. Only TCR beta chains were sequenced in this cohort, and the absence of alpha or paired-chain data limited detectable features. Correlated functional status among segregating V segments might reflect linkage disequilibrium, but an unknown experimental factor could not be ruled out. Presence/absence analyses assumed roughly uniform sequencing depth across donors, an assumption that may not hold. Immune exposure information for the cohort was limited to CMV serostatus. In a later analysis, HLA-associated TCR beta chains were found to be more clonally expanded and to have lower generation probabilities than equally common non-associated chains. A later analysis found that TCR association rates varied across HLA loci, with DRB1 alleles showing the most associated TCRs and HLA-C alleles the fewest. Several of the top co-occurrence clusters appeared to be linked to parvovirus B19, influenza, CMV and Epstein-Barr virus, according to a later analysis. A cluster of highly shared sequence variants was judged likely to represent a technical artifact of the sequencing pipeline. In a later genetic analysis, fewer N-insertions in productive TCRs were reported among donors in an Asian-associated ancestry cluster than the 666-donor mean.

The cohort consisted of 600 or so healthy bone marrow donors. All cohort members were sampled while nominally healthy, although unrecorded immune exposures were likely present. The donor was CMV seronegative and was included in the group of under 450 seronegative cohort members. A peripheral blood sample was provided by each donor, and peripheral blood mononuclear cells were used for TCR beta sequencing. The Qiagen DNeasy Blood Extraction Kit was used to extract genomic DNA from the blood cell samples. The sequence was obtained from a man between 35 and 55 years old in good health and CMV-seronegative. Recombination joined TRBV25-1 with TRBJ2-5; the best D guess is TRBD2, with 6 bases matching. The specimen sequenced was PBMCs. The DNA sequence follows: TGTGCCAGCAGTGAGGCTAGCGTCCTCCAAGAGACCCAGTACTTC. This gives the protein CASSEASVLQETQYF.